This T cell receptor beta chain was sequenced for a study of blood T cell repertoires in COVID-19. As for the study in general: COVID-19 samples collected from the United States, Italy and Spain covered acute and convalescent phases. PBMCs, B-cell-depleted T cells, or T cells provided the cDNA or gDNA that made up the material.

Recruited during active infection, patients (from Seattle) were subsequently followed longitudinally. V was trimmed by 4 bases and J by 0 bases, leaving 11 bases between them. The CDR3 is made up of 15 amino acids. Germline V CDR1 and CDR2: SGHKS, YYEKEE (reference sequence). In the study's own analysis: Nucleated cell number was recorded as an estimate derived from reference gene primer amplification. The protocol was immunoSEQ multiplex PCR, while the TCRdb copy is restricted to in-frame clones and leaves out a portion. V and J calls plus clone size are reproduced from that table; the DNA served to infer D and trimming. The sample holds over 150,000 clones; around 84% are singletons and the top ten take roughly 0.53%.

The sequencing input was peripheral blood. V usage is TRBV5-5 and J usage is TRBJ1-5, with D hard to call. This TCR came from a man in his sixties with COVID-19, enrolled during active disease. CDR3 region: CASSVELNSNQPQHF. The CDR3, as DNA: TGTGCCAGCAGCGTGGAACTAAATAGCAATCAGCCCCAGCATTTT.